This T cell receptor beta chain is from a study of patients and donors after allogeneic stem cell transplantation. MiXCR was run by TCRdb on the RT-PCR reads, yielding one entry per CDR3 protein. The sample has 400,000 to 500,000 distinct CDR3 sequences, 16% seen once. This clonotype showed up many times. Material for sequencing was blood, either unsorted or a sorted T cell fraction (not recorded which). This sequence was found in a human donor who was either an allogeneic HSCT recipient or a stem cell or donor lymphocyte infusion donor (not recorded which). It is not recorded whose cells these are; they may come from a transplant donor.

This CDR3 reads CASSSGTVTYEQYF. The CDR3 DNA reads as TGCGCCAGCAGTTCCGGGACAGTCACCTACGAGCAGTACTTC. The chain joins TRBV5-1 to TRBJ2-7, with 7 nucleotides matching TRBD1. Germline V CDR1 and CDR2: SGHRS, YFSETQ. The V and J ends lost 5 bases and 2 bases, in that order; junction bases with no gene match: 7. The CDR3 consists of 14 residues. Full variable domain (rest looked up from reference TRBV5-1 and TRBJ2-7): KAGVTQTPRYLIKTRGQQVTLSCSPISGHRSVSWYQQTPGQGLQFLFEYFSETQRNKGNFPGRFSGRQFSNSRSEMNVSTLELGDSALYLCASSSGTVTYEQYFGPGTRLTVT.